The T cell receptor (beta chain) described here comes from a study of T cell repertoires in cytomegalovirus infection. About the research overall: Indications of both CMV infection and matching HLA type were provided by public TCR beta signatures.

In the case of this clonotype: Its antigen is as yet unknown.

TCRdb redid the calling of the reads with MiXCR, one entry per CDR3 protein. The sample includes around 170,000 distinct CDR3 sequences, approximately 15% of them seen just once. Study-wide points: Dominating the ex vivo response were TCR beta clonotypes that were CMV-specific and HLA-C-restricted. Carriage of CMV together with the relevant HLA was identifiable through cumulative public TCR beta family frequency.

Germline assignment: CDR1 LNHDA and CDR2 SQIVND (reference sequence). Trimming pared 5 bases from V and 11 bases from J, leaving 19 bases between. The CDR3 consists of 14 residues. The sequence derives from a human donor in good health (CMV status not recorded). Some clones in this sample may be carry-over from other donors' samples. The chain combines TRBV19 with TRBJ1-5; D uncertain. Material: PBMCs. The CDR3 reads CASSVAGALRSQHF. CDR3 DNA sequence: TGTGCCAGTAGTGTCGCCGGAGCCCTTCGGTCCCAGCATTTT. Full variable domain (outside the CDR3, taken from reference TRBV19 and TRBJ1-5): DGGITQSPKYLFRKEGQNVTLSCEQNLNHDAMYWYRQDPGQGLRLIYYSQIVNDFQKGDIAEGYSVSREKKESFPLTVTSAQKNPTAFYLCASSVAGALRSQHFGDGTRLSIL.